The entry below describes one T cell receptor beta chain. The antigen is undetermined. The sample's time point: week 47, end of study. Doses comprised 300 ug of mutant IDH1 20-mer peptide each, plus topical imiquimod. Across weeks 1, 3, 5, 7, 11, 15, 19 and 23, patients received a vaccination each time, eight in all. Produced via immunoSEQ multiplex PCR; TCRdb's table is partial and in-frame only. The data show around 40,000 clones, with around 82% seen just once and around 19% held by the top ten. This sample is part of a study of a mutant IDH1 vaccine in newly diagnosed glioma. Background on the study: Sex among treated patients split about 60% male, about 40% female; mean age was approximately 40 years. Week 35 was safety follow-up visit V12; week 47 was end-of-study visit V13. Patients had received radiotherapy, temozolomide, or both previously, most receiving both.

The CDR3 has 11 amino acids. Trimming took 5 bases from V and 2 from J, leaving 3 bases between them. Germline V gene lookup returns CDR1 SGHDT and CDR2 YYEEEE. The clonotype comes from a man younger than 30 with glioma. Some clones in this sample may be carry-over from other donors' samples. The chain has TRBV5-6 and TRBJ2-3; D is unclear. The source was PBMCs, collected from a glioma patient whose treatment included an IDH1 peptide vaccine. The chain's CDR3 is CASSDTDTQYF. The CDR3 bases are TGTGCCAGCAGTGACACAGATACGCAGTATTTT.